These T cell receptor beta chains were read from a single sample in a study of technical replicates of blood from a handful of donors. Clones were read by immunoSEQ multiplex PCR, and TCRdb kept only the in-frame ones, dropping some. The sample holds some 79,000 clones, 80% to 95% seen once. The sequencing input was T cells isolated from PBMCs. The source is a human donor in good health. Some clones in this sample may be carry-over from other donors' samples. The CDR3 runs from the conserved cysteine through the conserved F or W. A D gene is named only where the DNA matches it firmly. Where a row states a size, it is once, few, many or the class of an expanded clone; other rows omit it.

abundance	v_gene	j_gene	d_gene	CDR3aa	CDR3nt
.	TRBV12-5	TRBJ2-3	.	CASGYGSTSTDTQYF	TGTGCTAGTGGTTACGGCTCGACTAGCACAGATACGCAGTATTTT
few	TRBV30	TRBJ1-1	.	CAWVLLVSTEAFF	TGTGCCTGGGTCTTACTGGTCTCCACTGAAGCTTTCTTT
.	TRBV5-1	TRBJ2-1	.	CASSLLGDNEQFF	TGCGCCAGCAGCTTGCTCGGTGACAATGAGCAGTTCTTC
once	TRBV9	TRBJ1-1	.	CASSVGAELGTEAFF	TGTGCCAGCAGCGTAGGGGCAGAGTTGGGCACTGAAGCTTTCTTT
.	TRBV19	TRBJ2-7	.	CASSIAREDEQYF	TGTGCCAGTAGTATAGCAAGGGAGGACGAGCAGTACTTC
.	TRBV19	TRBJ1-1	.	CATVPAGETEAFF	TGTGCCACCGTACCGGCAGGGGAGACTGAAGCTTTCTTT
.	TRBV30	TRBJ2-3	TRBD2	CAWSWLAGTDTQYF	TGTGCCTGGAGTTGGCTAGCGGGTACAGATACGCAGTATTTT
.	TRBV19	TRBJ1-5	.	CASSIEWSRGQPQHF	TGTGCCAGTAGTATTGAGTGGTCCCGGGGTCAGCCCCAGCATTTT
.	TRBV7-8	TRBJ2-1	TRBD2	CASSLVQAGEFF	TGTGCCAGCAGCTTAGTACAGGCGGGGGAGTTCTTC
.	TRBV27	TRBJ2-2	.	CAIDTGELFF	TGTGCCATCGACACCGGGGAGCTGTTTTTT
.	TRBV5-4	TRBJ2-7	TRBD2	CASSYLAGYEQYF	TGTGCCAGCAGCTATCTAGCGGGCTACGAGCAGTACTTC
.	TRBV6-5	TRBJ1-6	TRBD1	CASSRLTGVTSPLHF	TGTGCCAGCAGTAGGCTGACAGGGGTGACTTCACCCCTCCACTTT
.	TRBV9	TRBJ1-1	.	CASRDLTGGNTEAFF	TGTGCCAGCAGAGACTTAACAGGCGGGAACACTGAAGCTTTCTTT
.	TRBV19	TRBJ2-7	TRBD2	CASSVTSGAYEQYF	TGTGCCAGTAGTGTGACTAGCGGGGCCTACGAGCAGTACTTC
.	TRBV6-5	TRBJ1-1	TRBD1	CASSYGGTGGSTEAFF	TGTGCCAGCAGTTACGGTGGGACAGGGGGCTCAACTGAAGCTTTCTTT
once	TRBV7-2	TRBJ2-3	TRBD1	CASGTGVRTDTQYF	TGTGCCAGCGGGACAGGGGTTAGGACAGATACGCAGTATTTT
.	TRBV2	TRBJ2-5	.	CASSEDVGQGTKTQYF	TGTGCCAGCAGTGAAGATGTGGGGCAGGGGACGAAGACCCAGTACTTC
.	TRBV5-4	TRBJ2-7	TRBD2	CASSQTSGDIYEQYF	TGTGCCAGCAGCCAGACTAGCGGGGATATCTACGAGCAGTACTTC
.	TRBV5-1	TRBJ2-7	TRBD2	CASSLGAGRDEQYF	TGCGCCAGCAGCTTGGGTGCAGGGAGGGACGAGCAGTACTTC
.	TRBV6-6	TRBJ2-7	TRBD1	CASSWDRGIHEQYF	TGTGCCAGCTCTTGGGACAGGGGCATCCACGAGCAGTACTTC
once	TRBV27	TRBJ2-7	.	CASSLTSAYEQYF	TGTGCCAGCAGTTTGACATCGGCATACGAGCAGTACTTC
.	TRBV5-1	TRBJ2-3	TRBD1	CASSLGQGRTDTQYF	TGCGCCAGCAGCTTGGGACAGGGGAGGACAGATACGCAGTATTTT
.	TRBV27	TRBJ1-1	.	CASSTNMNTEAFF	TGTGCCAGCAGTACTAATATGAACACTGAAGCTTTCTTT
.	TRBV27	TRBJ1-1	.	CASSIEGSYTEAFF	TGTGCCAGCAGTATCGAGGGTTCCTACACTGAAGCTTTCTTT
.	TRBV28	TRBJ1-1	.	CASNQGTAEAFF	TGTGCCAGCAACCAGGGGACGGCTGAAGCTTTCTTT
.	TRBV11-3	TRBJ2-1	.	CASSLDSRTSGQFF	TGTGCCAGCAGCTTAGACTCCCGAACGAGCGGGCAGTTCTTC
.	TRBV7-3	TRBJ2-3	TRBD1	CASSLDRVVDTQYF	TGTGCCAGCAGCTTAGACAGGGTGGTTGATACGCAGTATTTT
.	TRBV7-2	TRBJ2-7	.	CASSLSAFVSYEQYF	TGTGCCAGCAGCTTATCTGCGTTTGTATCCTACGAGCAGTACTTC
.	TRBV7-9	TRBJ1-2	.	CASSSSGTNYGYTF	TGTGCCAGCAGCTCCTCGGGGACAAACTATGGCTACACCTTC
.	TRBV19	TRBJ2-1	TRBD2	CASSPPQRELINEQFF	TGTGCCAGTAGTCCCCCCCAGCGGGAGTTAATAAATGAGCAGTTCTTC
.	TRBV11-1	TRBJ2-1	TRBD2	CASSLLSGSNDEQFF	TGTGCCAGCAGCTTATTGAGCGGGAGTAACGATGAGCAGTTCTTC
.	TRBV14	TRBJ2-7	.	CASSQEWGVMGQYF	TGTGCCAGCAGCCAAGAATGGGGGGTGATGGGGCAGTACTTC
once	TRBV6-5	TRBJ1-2	.	CASSSRQEGYGYTF	TGTGCCAGCAGCTCCCGACAGGAAGGGTATGGCTACACCTTC